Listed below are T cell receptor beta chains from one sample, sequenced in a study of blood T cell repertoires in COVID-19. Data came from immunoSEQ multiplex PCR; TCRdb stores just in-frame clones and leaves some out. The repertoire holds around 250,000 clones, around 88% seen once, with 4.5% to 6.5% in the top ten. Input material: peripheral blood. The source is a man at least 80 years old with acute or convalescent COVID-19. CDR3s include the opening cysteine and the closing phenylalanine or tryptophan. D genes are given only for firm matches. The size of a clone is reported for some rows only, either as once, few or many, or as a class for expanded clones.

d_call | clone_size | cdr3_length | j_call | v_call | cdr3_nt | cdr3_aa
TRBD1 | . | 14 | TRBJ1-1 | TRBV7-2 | TGTGCCAGCAGCCCCCGACAGGGGGTGAGTGAAGCTTTCTTT | CASSPRQGVSEAFF
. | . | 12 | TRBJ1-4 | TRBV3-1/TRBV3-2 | TGTGCCAGCAGCCAACTAGAGGAAAAACTGTTTTTT | CASSQLEEKLFF
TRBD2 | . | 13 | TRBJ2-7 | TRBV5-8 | TGTGCCAGCAGCACCGGGACTAGCGGCGAGCAGTACTTC | CASSTGTSGEQYF
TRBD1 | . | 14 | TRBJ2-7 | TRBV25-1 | TGTGCCAGCAGTGAGACAGGGGGCTCCTACGAGCAGTACTTC | CASSETGGSYEQYF
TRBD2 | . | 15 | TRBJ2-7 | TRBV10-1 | TGCGCCAGCAGTGATAGACTAGCGAACTCCTACGAGCAGTACTTC | CASSDRLANSYEQYF
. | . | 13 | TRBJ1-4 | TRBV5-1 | TGCGCCAGCAGCTTGGGGAGGGGTGAAAAACTGTTTTTT | CASSLGRGEKLFF
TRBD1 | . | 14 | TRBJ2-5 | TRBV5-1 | TGCGCCAGCAGCGATCTCGCCAGGGGGGAGACCCAGTACTTC | CASSDLARGETQYF
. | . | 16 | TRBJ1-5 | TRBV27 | TGTGCCAGCAGTCCGACCACAGGGTGGGGCAATCAGCCCCAGCATTTT | CASSPTTGWGNQPQHF
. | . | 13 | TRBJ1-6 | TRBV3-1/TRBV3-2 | TGTGCCAGCAGCCTATCCGGGGATTCACCCCTCCACTTT | CASSLSGDSPLHF
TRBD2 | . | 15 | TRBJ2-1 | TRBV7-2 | TGTGCCAGCAGCTGGACTAGCGGGGCCTACAATGAGCAGTTCTTC | CASSWTSGAYNEQFF
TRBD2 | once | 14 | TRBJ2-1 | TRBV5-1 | TGCGCCAGCTCCCCCGGGACTAGCTTGGATGAGCAGTTCTTC | CASSPGTSLDEQFF
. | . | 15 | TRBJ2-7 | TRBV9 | TGTGCCAGCAGCGTAGACGGACTACGAGAACGCGAGCAGTACTTC | CASSVDGLREREQYF
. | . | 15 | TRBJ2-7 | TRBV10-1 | TGCGCCAGCAGTGAAACCGGACAGAGAAACTACGAGCAGTACTTC | CASSETGQRNYEQYF
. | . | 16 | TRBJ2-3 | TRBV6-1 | TGTGCCAGCAGTGAATACCGCGGTGCTAGCACAGATACGCAGTATTTT | CASSEYRGASTDTQYF
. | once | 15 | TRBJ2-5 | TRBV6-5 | TGTGCCAGCAGTCTCGGGGGTATCCATCAAGAGACCCAGTACTTC | CASSLGGIHQETQYF
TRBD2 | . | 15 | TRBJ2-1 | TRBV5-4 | TGTGCCAGCAGCGACGAAGCGGGGGGTTACAATGAGCAGTTCTTC | CASSDEAGGYNEQFF
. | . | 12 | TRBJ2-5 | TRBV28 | TGTGCCAGCCTACAGGGTGGGGAGACCCAGTACTTC | CASLQGGETQYF
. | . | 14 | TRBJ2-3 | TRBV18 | TGTGCCAGCTCACCTGACAAATGGACAGATACGCAGTATTTT | CASSPDKWTDTQYF
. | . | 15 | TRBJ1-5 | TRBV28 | TGTGCCAGCACCCTCTCTTTAGGGGGAAATCAGCCCCAGCATTTT | CASTLSLGGNQPQHF
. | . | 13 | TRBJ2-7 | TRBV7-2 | TGTGCCAGCAGCGCAAGCTCGTCCTACGAGCAGTACTTC | CASSASSSYEQYF
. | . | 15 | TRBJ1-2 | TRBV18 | TGTGCCAGCTCACCCTCGGGGGGGCTGTTCTATGGCTACACCTTC | CASSPSGGLFYGYTF
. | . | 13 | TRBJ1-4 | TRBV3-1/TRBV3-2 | TGTGCCAGCAGCCCCGGACAGAGAGAAAAACTGTTTTTT | CASSPGQREKLFF
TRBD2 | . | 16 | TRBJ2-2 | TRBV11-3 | TGTGCCAGCAGCTTAGTGGGACTAGCCGACACCGGGGAGCTGTTTTTT | CASSLVGLADTGELFF
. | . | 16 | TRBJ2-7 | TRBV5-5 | TGTGCCAGCAGCTTGGCCTCGGCCCAGCGAACTACCGAGCAGTACTTC | CASSLASAQRTTEQYF
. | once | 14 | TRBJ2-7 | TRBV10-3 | TGTGCCATCAGCGACAGTCCCCACTTCTACGAGCAGTACTTC | CAISDSPHFYEQYF
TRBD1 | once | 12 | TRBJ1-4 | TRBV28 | TGTGCCAGCAGTTTGTCTAGACAGGGACTGTTTTTT | CASSLSRQGLFF
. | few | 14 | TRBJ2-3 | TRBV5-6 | TGTGCCAGCAGGTCGAGACAGAGCACAGATACGCAGTATTTT | CASRSRQSTDTQYF
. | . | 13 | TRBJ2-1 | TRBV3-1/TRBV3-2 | TGTGCCAGCAGCCCCGGACTCTACAATGAGCAGTTCTTC | CASSPGLYNEQFF
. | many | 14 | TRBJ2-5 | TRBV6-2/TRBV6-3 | TGTGCCAGCAGTACACCGGGTATTCGGGAGACCCAGTACTTC | CASSTPGIRETQYF
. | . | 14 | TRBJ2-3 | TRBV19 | TGTGCCAGTAGTTTACAGGGCAGCACAGATACGCAGTATTTT | CASSLQGSTDTQYF
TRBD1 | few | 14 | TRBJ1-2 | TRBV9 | TGTGCCAGCAGCGTGGACAGGGTAGGGAATGGCTACACCTTC | CASSVDRVGNGYTF
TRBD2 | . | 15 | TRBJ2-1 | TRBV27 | TGTGCCAGCAGTTTACGACTAGCGACCTACAATGAGCAGTTCTTC | CASSLRLATYNEQFF
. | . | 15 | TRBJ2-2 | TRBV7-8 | TGTGCCAGCAGCGGGCAGGCTGCGAACACCGGGGAGCTGTTTTTT | CASSGQAANTGELFF
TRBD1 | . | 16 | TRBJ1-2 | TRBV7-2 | TGTGCCAGCAGCTTAGGGCCGACAGGGGGTAACTATGGCTACACCTTC | CASSLGPTGGNYGYTF
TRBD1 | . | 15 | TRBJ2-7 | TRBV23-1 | TGCGCCAGCAGTCAAGCGGACAGGGAAACCTACGAGCAGTACTTC | CASSQADRETYEQYF
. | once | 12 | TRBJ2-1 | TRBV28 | TGTGCCAGCAGCCACGGCGGGGTGGGGCAGTTCTTC | CASSHGGVGQFF
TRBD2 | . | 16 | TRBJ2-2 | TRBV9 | TGTGCCAGCAGCGTAGCTACTAGCGGGGTCACCGGGGAGCTGTTTTTT | CASSVATSGVTGELFF
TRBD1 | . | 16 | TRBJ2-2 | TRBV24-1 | TGTGCCACCAGTGATTTTACCCGACAGGGGGCCGGGGAGCTGTTTTTT | CATSDFTRQGAGELFF
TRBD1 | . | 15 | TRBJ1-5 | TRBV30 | TGTGCCTGGAGTGTACAGGGGTCTAGCAATCAGCCCCAGCATTTT | CAWSVQGSSNQPQHF
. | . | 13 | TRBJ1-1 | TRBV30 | TGTGCCTGGAGGCCCAGTTTGAACACTGAAGCTTTCTTT | CAWRPSLNTEAFF
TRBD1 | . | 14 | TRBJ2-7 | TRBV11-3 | TGTGCCAGCAGCTTAAGGACAGGGTCCTACGAGCAGTACTTC | CASSLRTGSYEQYF
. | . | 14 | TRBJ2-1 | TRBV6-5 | TGTGCCAGCAGAACAGAGCTATCCTACAATGAGCAGTTCTTC | CASRTELSYNEQFF